The rows below give T cell receptor beta chains drawn from one sample of a study of vaccination and CD4 T cells after COVID-19. Their antigens remain unidentified. TCRdb called the PCR reads again in MiXCR, with one record for every CDR3 protein. Among over 8,000 distinct CDR3 sequences listed, roughly 63% were seen once. The specimen was CD4+ T cells from blood, cultured in vitro. All receptors come from a human donor who had recovered from COVID-19. Each CDR3 is given with its conserved first and last residue. A D gene is named only where the DNA matches it firmly. Rows give clone size only sometimes, using once, few, many, or a class for an expanded clone.

j_gene,v_gene,abundance,d_gene,CDR3nt,CDR3aa
TRBJ1-2,TRBV5-4,-,-,TGTGCCAGCAGCCCATCCGGACAGCTCATGCCAACCTGGGGCTACACCTTC,CASSPSGQLMPTWGYTF
TRBJ2-1,TRBV20-1,-,-,TGCAGTGCTAGAGACCATGAGTTTTCCTACAATGAGCAGTTCTTC,CSARDHEFSYNEQFF
TRBJ1-3,TRBV7-2,-,-,TGTGCCAGCAGCAAGGACGTCCGAAGCTCTGGAAACACCATATATTTT,CASSKDVRSSGNTIYF
TRBJ1-6,TRBV7-2,-,-,TGTGCCAGCAGCTTCAGAGTAAGCTCCTATAATTCACCCCTCTACTTT,CASSFRVSSYNSPLYF
TRBJ2-3,TRBV20-1,-,-,TGCAGTGCTAGAAATTGGCGGGACCCTACAGATACGCAGTATTTT,CSARNWRDPTDTQYF
TRBJ1-1,TRBV21-1,-,-,TGTGCCAGCAGCAAAGGGGGACAGGGGATACAAGCTTTCTTT,CASSKGGQGIQAFF
TRBJ2-5,TRBV24-1,-,TRBD1,TGTGCCACCAGTGATTTTCCTCGGACAGGTCGAGAGACCCAGTACTTC,CATSDFPRTGRETQYF
TRBJ2-2,TRBV18,once,-,TGTGCCAGCTCACCACCAGACAGGACTCCCACCGGGGAGCTGTTTTTT,CASSPPDRTPTGELFF
TRBJ1-2,TRBV20-1,-,-,TGCAGTGCTAGTGTCCTAGGGAACTATGGCTACACCTTC,CSASVLGNYGYTF
TRBJ2-1,TRBV6-5,-,TRBD2,TGTGCCAGCAGTTACCAGGGGACTAGCGGACCATACAATGAGCAGTTCTTC,CASSYQGTSGPYNEQFF
TRBJ2-5,TRBV6-1,-,TRBD2,TGTGCCAGCAGCCCTAGCGGGGGCACAAGTTTTTCCCAGTACTTC,CASSPSGGTSFSQYF
TRBJ1-1,TRBV5-4,few,-,TGTGCCAGCAGCTTGGATCAGGGAGGTGTAGCTTTCTTT,CASSLDQGGVAFF
TRBJ2-7,TRBV6-2/TRBV6-3,few,TRBD2,TGTGCCAGCAGGCTGAGCGGGACCTACGAGCAGTACTTC,CASRLSGTYEQYF
TRBJ2-1,TRBV19,once,TRBD2,TGTGCCAGTAGTCCCCTGCGGGGGGACGATGAGCAGTTCTTC,CASSPLRGDDEQFF
TRBJ1-6,TRBV15,-,TRBD1,TGTGCCACCAGCAGGACAGGGAGGGATTCACCCCTCCACTTT,CATSRTGRDSPLHF
TRBJ1-2,TRBV18,few,-,TGTGCCAGCTCACACGGAAAGGGGGTGTTTAACTATGGCTACACCTTC,CASSHGKGVFNYGYTF
TRBJ2-2,TRBV11-2,-,-,TGTGCCAGCAGCTTAGTGCTCAACACCGGGGAGCTGTTTTTT,CASSLVLNTGELFF
TRBJ2-4,TRBV18,-,-,TGTGCCAGCTCACCAGGTCGAAGAGGGGCCAAAAACATTCAGTACTTC,CASSPGRRGAKNIQYF
TRBJ2-3,TRBV20-1,-,-,TGCAGTGCTAGAGGGCCGGGGGGCCCAGATACGCAGTATTTT,CSARGPGGPDTQYF
TRBJ1-2,TRBV20-1,few,-,TGCAGTGCTAGAGCAGTGACCGGGTATGGCTACACCTTC,CSARAVTGYGYTF
TRBJ2-7,TRBV19,-,-,TGTGCCAGTAGTATAGTTGGGGGAGTCCGGGATTACGAGCAGTACTTC,CASSIVGGVRDYEQYF
TRBJ1-1,TRBV2,-,-,TGTGCCAGCAGTGAGGTATCTAAAGCTTTCTTT,CASSEVSKAFF
TRBJ1-6,TRBV27,few,-,TGTGCCAGCAGTTTCCACGGTAGGGGTAATTCACCCCTCCACTTT,CASSFHGRGNSPLHF
TRBJ2-5,TRBV20-1,-,-,TGCAGTGCTAGAGTAATTGGAACCGAGGAGACCCAGTACTTC,CSARVIGTEETQYF
TRBJ1-1,TRBV7-8,-,-,TGTGCCAGCAGCTTCACAGCGAACACTGAAGCTTTCTTT,CASSFTANTEAFF
TRBJ1-4,TRBV7-9,-,TRBD1,TGTGCCAGCAGCTTAGGGAGGGGACAGGGTGATGAAAAACTGTTTTTT,CASSLGRGQGDEKLFF
TRBJ2-2,TRBV19,once,TRBD1,TGTGCCAGTAGTATAGGTATGGGACAGGGCTACACCGGGGAGCTGTTTTTT,CASSIGMGQGYTGELFF
TRBJ1-5,TRBV2,-,-,TGTGCCAGCAAGATTGACAGCTATCAGCCCCAGCATTTT,CASKIDSYQPQHF
TRBJ1-2,TRBV10-3,-,-,TGTGCCATCAGTGAGTCGGGACTGGGGGGGGAAGCTGGCTACACCTTC,CAISESGLGGEAGYTF
TRBJ2-1,TRBV5-4,-,TRBD2,TGTGCCAGCAGCGACTGGACTAGCGGGAGTGATGAGCAGTTCTTC,CASSDWTSGSDEQFF
TRBJ1-2,TRBV7-3,-,TRBD1,TGTGCCAGCAGCCCCGGACAGGCTAACTATGGCTACACCTTC,CASSPGQANYGYTF